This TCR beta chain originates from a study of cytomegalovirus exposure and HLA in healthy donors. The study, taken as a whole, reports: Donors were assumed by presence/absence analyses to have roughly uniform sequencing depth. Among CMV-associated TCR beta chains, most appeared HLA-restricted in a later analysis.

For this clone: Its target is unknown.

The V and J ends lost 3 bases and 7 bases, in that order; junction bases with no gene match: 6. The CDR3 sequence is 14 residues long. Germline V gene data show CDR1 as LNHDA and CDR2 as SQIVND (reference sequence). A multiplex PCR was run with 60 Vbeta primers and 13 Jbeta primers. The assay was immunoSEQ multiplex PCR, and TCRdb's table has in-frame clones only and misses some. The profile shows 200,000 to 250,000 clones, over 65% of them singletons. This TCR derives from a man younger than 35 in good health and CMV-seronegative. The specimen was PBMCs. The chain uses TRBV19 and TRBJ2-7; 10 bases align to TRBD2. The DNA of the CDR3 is TGTGCCAGTAGTATCTCTAGCGGGGGCGTTGAGCAGTACTTC. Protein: CASSISSGGVEQYF.